These 24 T cell receptor beta chains were all obtained from the same sample, sequenced in a study of human T cells and chemical hapten exposure. Indicated time point: patch test 2, 6 weeks after DPC sensitization. Specified treatment: therapeutic diphenylcyclopropenone sensitization with weekly scalp DPC. MiXCR was run by TCRdb on the RACE reads, yielding one entry per CDR3 protein. The table lists some 88,000 distinct CDR3 sequences, approximately 10% of them singletons. Specimen: whole blood, collected in connection with sensitization to the hapten diphenylcyclopropenone (DPC). These receptors all come from a man between 40 and 49 years old with alopecia areata. Some clones in this sample may be carry-over from other donors' samples.

The chain uses TRBV12-3 or TRBV12-4 and TRBJ1-1; D is undetermined. CDR3 length equals 11 residues. V was pared by 1 base and J by 6 bases, with 3 bases between. The CDR3 spells CASSLGPEAFF. CDR3 nucleotides: TGTGCCAGCAGTTTAGGTCCTGAAGCTTTCTTT.

The V call is TRBV6-5, the J call TRBJ2-7, with D possibly matching TRBD2 (5 bases). Germline V gene lookup returns CDR1 MNHEY and CDR2 SVGAGI. CDR3 length: 15 amino acids. Between the trimmed V and J ends, which lost 0 bases and 3 bases, there was a span of 12 bases. CDR3 nucleotide sequence: TGTGCCAGCAGTTACTCGCAGCAAGGGAGCTACGAGCAGTACTTC. Translated, it gives CASSYSQQGSYEQYF.

This clonotype was seen more than once but under ten times. The chain employs TRBV3-1 and TRBJ2-1, with D possibly being TRBD1 or TRBD2 (6 bases each). Germline CDR1 reads LGHDT; CDR2 reads YNNKEL (reference sequence). The V gene lost 2 bases and the J gene lost 0 bases, with 17 bases spanning the gap. This CDR3 spans 18 amino acids. In DNA, the CDR3 is TGTGCCAGCAGCCAACCCAAGGGGGGCGTTGTCTCCTACAATGAGCAGTTCTTC. This codes for CASSQPKGGVVSYNEQFF.

This chain uses TRBV29-1 with TRBJ2-2; 13 nucleotides agree with TRBD2. CDR1 and CDR2 (germline): SQVTM, ANQGSEA. Unmatched junction bases numbered 5, after V lost 4 bases and J lost 6 bases. The CDR3 has 15 amino acids. The CDR3 protein is CSVVLGLAGSGELFF. The DNA of the CDR3 is TGCAGCGTTGTTTTGGGACTAGCGGGATCCGGGGAGCTGTTTTTT.

This clonotype was counted at least ten times. This chain uses TRBV3-1 with TRBJ2-3, with 10 bases identical to TRBD2. Germline CDR1 and CDR2: LGHDT and YNNKEL (reference sequence). Trimming took 0 bases from V and 2 from J; bases not matched to a gene: 5. CDR3 length: 17 amino acids. CDR3 sequence (DNA): TGTGCCAGCAGCCAAGATTCCAGCGGGAGGGCCACAGATACGCAGTATTTT. It encodes CASSQDSSGRATDTQYF.

This clonotype was counted between two and nine times. The chain employs TRBV28 and TRBJ2-7; TRBD1 agrees at 7 bases. Germline V lookup: CDR1 MDHEN, CDR2 SYDVKM. CDR3 length: 15 amino acids. Trimming cost V 8 bases and J 3 bases; bases outside gene matches: 13. The CDR3 here is CASWPKRGPHYEQYF. The DNA for the CDR3 is TGTGCCAGCTGGCCCAAAAGGGGGCCCCACTACGAGCAGTACTTC.

Ten or more counts support this clonotype. One end of the junction varies from germline; a read error may be responsible. This chain connects TRBV7-7 to TRBJ2-7; 8 bases are shared with TRBD2. In germline, CDR1 is SSHAT, CDR2 FNYEAQ (reference sequence). The CDR3 spans 13 residues. The CDR3 is CASSRGGHNEQYF. DNA for the CDR3: TGTGCTAGCAGCCGGGGGGGCCACAACGAGCAGTACTTC.

The gene calls are TRBV2 and TRBJ1-5, with TRBD1 matching over 9 bases. CDR3 length equals 16 residues. Per the germline V gene, CDR1 is SNHLY and CDR2 is FYNNEI. V lost 7 bases and J lost 0; bases outside the gene matches: 7. The CDR3 here is CASTIQGAYSNQPQHF. For the CDR3, the DNA is TGTGCCAGCACCATACAGGGGGCTTATAGCAATCAGCCCCAGCATTTT.

The gene calls are TRBV7-6 and TRBJ2-3; 13 bases agree with TRBD2. Germline CDR1 SGHVS, CDR2 FNYEAQ. The CDR3 loop spans 16 amino acids. The V and J ends lost 5 bases and 6 bases, in that order; junction bases with no gene match: 8. CDR3 coding DNA: TGTGCCAGCAGCCCTCGACTAGCGGGAGGAGGGGATACGCAGTATTTT. Its protein is CASSPRLAGGGDTQYF.

This clonotype was seen ten or more times. The gene calls are TRBV3-1 and TRBJ2-5, with a tentative D call TRBD1 (6 bases). Germline V gene data show CDR1 as LGHDT and CDR2 as YNNKEL (reference sequence). CDR3 length: 17 residues. The V and J ends lost 4 bases and 4 bases respectively, with 22 bases between them. In nucleotides, the CDR3 is TGTGCCAGCAGCCCCTACGGTTCGCGGAAACAGGGAGAGACCCAGTACTTC. Amino acid sequence: CASSPYGSRKQGETQYF.

This clonotype has just a few counts. The rearrangement links TRBV25-1 to TRBJ2-7; 9 bases map to TRBD1. Germline CDR1 is MGHDK and CDR2 is SYGVNS. After removal of 2 bases from V and 8 bases from J, the junction contained 25 bases not matched to a gene. This CDR3 contains 20 residues. CDR3 in amino acids: CASSEGLQWLGVGQGFQQYF. CDR3 coding DNA: TGTGCCAGCAGTGAAGGCTTACAGTGGTTGGGGGTCGGACAGGGGTTCCAGCAGTACTTC.

This clonotype occurred a few times. This rearrangement joins TRBV7-9 to TRBJ2-2; D gene uncertain. Germline-derived CDR1 and CDR2 are SEHNR and FQNEAQ (reference sequence). The CDR3 extends over 13 amino acids. V lost 1 base and J lost 4, with 4 bases in between. The CDR3: CASSLGITGELFF. CDR3 sequence (DNA): TGTGCCAGCAGCTTAGGCATCACCGGGGAGCTGTTTTTT. Full variable domain (remainder filled in from reference TRBV7-9 and TRBJ2-2): DTGVSQNPRHKITKRGQNVTFRCDPISEHNRLYWYRQTLGQGPEFLTYFQNEAQLEKSRLLSDRFSAERPKGSFSTLEIQRTEQGDSAMYLCASSLGITGELFFGEGSRLTVL.

The genes are TRBV28 and TRBJ2-7, with 10 bases aligning to TRBD2. The length of the CDR3 is 15 residues. The V segment lost 2 bases and the J segment 0 bases; nucleotides outside the gene matches: 1. Germline V lookup: CDR1 MDHEN, CDR2 SYDVKM. The CDR3, as DNA: TGTGCCAGCAGTTTAAGGACTAGCGGCTCCTACGAGCAGTACTTC. Translation: CASSLRTSGSYEQYF.

There are a few counts of this clonotype. The chain recombines TRBV24-1 with TRBJ2-7; D call uncertain. Germline V gives CDR1 KGHDR, CDR2 SFDVKD. V was pared by 8 bases and J by 6 bases, with 7 bases between. This CDR3 region has 10 residues. In nucleotides, the CDR3 is TGTGCCACCACCGTAACCGAGCAGTACGTC. Translation: CATTVTEQYV.

In this sample, this clonotype turned up a few times. The chain uses TRBV6-4 and TRBJ2-1; tentatively, D is TRBD1 or TRBD2 (6 bases each). The V and J ends lost 6 bases and 7 bases respectively, with 16 bases between them. The CDR3 runs to 14 residues. Per the germline V gene, CDR1 is MRHNA and CDR2 is SNTAGT. CDR3 coding DNA: TGTGCCAGCAGGGATACTAGCAGGGGTAATGAGCAGTTCTTC. Translation: CASRDTSRGNEQFF.

This clonotype was seen more than once but under ten times. The chain uses TRBV3-1 and TRBJ2-1; possibly TRBD2 for D (6 bases). The CDR3 loop spans 15 amino acids. V was clipped by 0 bases and J by 9 bases, with 15 bases between them. Germline CDR1 and CDR2: LGHDT and YNNKEL (reference sequence). This chain's CDR3 is CASSQDGLTRGEQFF. The CDR3 DNA sequence: TGTGCCAGCAGCCAAGATGGGCTGACTAGGGGTGAGCAGTTCTTC.

The V gene is TRBV20-1, the J gene TRBJ1-3, with D possibly being TRBD1 (5 bases). CDR3 length: 14 residues. CDR1 and CDR2 from the germline V gene are DFQATT and SNEGSKA (reference sequence). Trimming removed 5 bases from V and 2 bases from J, with 13 bases in between. The CDR3 sequence: CSARRETAGNTIYF. The CDR3 nucleotides are TGCAGTGCTCGCAGGGAAACTGCTGGAAACACCATATATTTT.

This clonotype was recorded a few times. The chain joins TRBV2 to TRBJ2-3; D ambiguous. CDR3 length equals 16 residues. V shed 5 bases and J shed 4 bases, with 19 bases lying between them. Germline loops: CDR1 SNHLY, CDR2 FYNNEI. CDR3: CASSPPLLRDPDTQYF. CDR3 nucleotides: TGTGCCAGCAGTCCGCCATTGCTGCGCGACCCAGATACGCAGTATTTT.

The chain couples TRBV10-3 to TRBJ2-7, with 11 nucleotides matching TRBD2. Germline CDR1 ENHRY, CDR2 SYGVKD. After removal of 3 bases from V and 11 bases from J, the junction contained 6 bases not matched to a gene. CDR3 length: 13 amino acids. This chain's CDR3 is CAISELAGVLEYV. The CDR3 bases are TGTGCCATCAGTGAACTAGCGGGAGTTCTCGAGTACGTC.

This clonotype was observed a handful of times. The gene calls are TRBV20-1 and TRBJ2-7; TRBD2 agrees at 11 bases. Germline CDR1 is DFQATT and CDR2 is SNEGSKA (reference sequence). The CDR3 is 15 amino acids. V gave up 3 bases and J gave up 4 bases; unmatched junction bases: 8. CDR3 residues: CSASPRLAGLYEQYF. In DNA, the CDR3 is TGCAGTGCTAGTCCGAGACTAGCGGGACTATACGAGCAGTACTTC.

This clonotype was observed many times. The V call is TRBV18, the J call TRBJ2-6; no reliable D call. The CDR3 is 15 residues long. V lost 0 bases and J 0 bases, leaving 3 bases between the germline ends. Germline-derived CDR1 and CDR2 are KGHSH and LQKENI. Here the CDR3 reads CASSPPFSGANVLTF. DNA for the CDR3: TGTGCCAGCTCACCACCGTTCTCTGGGGCCAACGTCCTGACTTTC. Variable domain in full (rest from reference TRBV18 and TRBJ2-6): NAGVMQNPRHLVRRRGQEARLRCSPMKGHSHVYWYRQLPEEGLKFMVYLQKENIIDESGMPKERFSAEFPKEGPSILRIQQVVRGDSAAYFCASSPPFSGANVLTFGAGSRLTVL.

This clonotype was observed a handful of times. The chain combines TRBV20-1 with TRBJ2-3; 8 bases are shared with TRBD2. The CDR3 loop spans 14 amino acids. The germline CDR1 and CDR2 sequences are DFQATT and SNEGSKA (reference sequence). The junction had 6 bases not matched to a gene; V was cut back by 3 bases and J by 4 bases. CDR3 amino acids: CSASPGGVSDTQYF. CDR3 DNA: TGCAGTGCTAGCCCGGGGGGGGTGTCAGATACGCAGTATTTT.

This clonotype was seen repeatedly, ten times or more. V is TRBV5-1 and J is TRBJ1-1; a possible D gene is TRBD1 (5 bases). The germline gives CDR1 SGHRS, CDR2 YFSETQ. V gave up 4 bases and J gave up 3 bases, with 16 bases separating them. The CDR3 contains 15 residues. The CDR3 DNA reads TGCGCCAGCAGCCCTTATCAGGGATGGGACACTGAAGCTTTCTTT. As protein: CASSPYQGWDTEAFF.

A few counts support this clonotype. This sequence joins TRBV19 and TRBJ2-1; 7 bases fit TRBD2. The V segment lost 5 bases and the J segment 7 bases; nucleotides outside the gene matches: 14. This CDR3 contains 16 residues. Germline loops: CDR1 LNHDA, CDR2 SQIVND (reference sequence). CDR3 coding DNA: TGTGCCAGTAGTGTCACTAGGACGGGCGGGGGTAATGAGCAGTTCTTC. Amino acids: CASSVTRTGGGNEQFF.